The sequence of this TCR beta chain was determined in a study of blood T cells in healthy people across ages. The V end lost 3 bases, the J end lost 4 bases, and 12 bases lay between the germline ends. Germline V gene sequence: CDR1 SGHTA, CDR2 FQGNSA. CDR3 size: 14 residues. Russia was home to the donors, healthy Caucasian individuals aged about 6 to 90. Each donor gave ten milliliters of peripheral blood. Per sample, no less than 5 micrograms of total RNA were extracted. A sample-barcoded 5' primer and a J-beta primer mix were used in a second PCR of about 6 to 11 cycles. The template-switch adaptor was a 5' adaptor with 12 random nucleotides. It tagged each cDNA molecule. One entry per CDR3 protein, called by TCRdb with MiXCR from the 5' RACE reads. This table has 800,000 to 1,000,000 distinct CDR3 sequences, roughly 43% appearing once.

This TCR was sampled from a young man in good health. This chain connects TRBV7-2 to TRBJ2-5, with D tentatively TRBD2 (5 bases). The sequencing input was blood. CDR3 protein: CASSLDVGRETQYF. CDR3 sequence (DNA): TGTGCCAGCAGCTTGGATGTGGGGAGAGAGACCCAGTACTTC.